This T cell receptor beta chain was retrieved from a study of shared clonotypes between healthy human individuals. This table comes from immunoSEQ multiplex PCR, and its TCRdb copy is limited to in-frame clones, with some not included. The table shows some 800,000 clones, with almost 95% occurring only once. The naive CD8 fraction comprised CD45RO-negative cells positively selected for CCR7 and excluded terminally differentiated effector memory CD45RA+ cells. This receptor was taken from a man in his thirties or forties in good health. Sample: naive CD8+ T cells sorted from blood.

The CDR3: CASSVTDNEQFF. DNA of the CDR3: TGTGCCAGCTCCGTTACAGACAATGAGCAGTTCTTC. This chain uses TRBV6-6 with TRBJ2-1; D is uncertain. The germline V gene encodes CDR1 MNHNY and CDR2 SVGAGI (reference sequence). Trimming removed 8 bases from V and 5 bases from J, with 10 bases in between. The CDR3 is 12 amino acids.